The clone carrying this TCR beta chain was counted between two and nine times. Its antigen is unknown. The entry originates in a study of CD8+ T cells in alopecia areata. About the research overall: Administration of oral tofacitinib to treated patients was at 5 to 10 mg twice daily. The tofacitinib course ran for 6 to 18 months and was followed by 6 months off drug. Overall study findings and caveats: Scalp sample sequencing also detects resident alphabeta T cells of normal skin.

TCR sequencing used cDNA made by reverse transcription of extracted RNA. Profiling relied on immunoSEQ multiplex PCR, and the TCRdb table lists in-frame clones only, not all of them. This table has roughly 200,000 clones, roughly 59% appearing once. The receptor was isolated from a human donor with alopecia areata. Sequencing was performed on CD4+ T cells sorted from blood, taken at week 0.

The CDR3 sequence: CSVESDSNYEQYF. Here the CDR3 DNA reads TGCAGCGTTGAATCGGACAGTAACTACGAGCAGTACTTC. The chain employs TRBV29-1 and TRBJ2-7, with TRBD1 as a possible D gene (6 bases). CDR3 size: 13 residues. V dropped 2 bases and J dropped 3 bases, with 11 bases sitting between them. The germline V gene encodes CDR1 SQVTM and CDR2 ANQGSEA.